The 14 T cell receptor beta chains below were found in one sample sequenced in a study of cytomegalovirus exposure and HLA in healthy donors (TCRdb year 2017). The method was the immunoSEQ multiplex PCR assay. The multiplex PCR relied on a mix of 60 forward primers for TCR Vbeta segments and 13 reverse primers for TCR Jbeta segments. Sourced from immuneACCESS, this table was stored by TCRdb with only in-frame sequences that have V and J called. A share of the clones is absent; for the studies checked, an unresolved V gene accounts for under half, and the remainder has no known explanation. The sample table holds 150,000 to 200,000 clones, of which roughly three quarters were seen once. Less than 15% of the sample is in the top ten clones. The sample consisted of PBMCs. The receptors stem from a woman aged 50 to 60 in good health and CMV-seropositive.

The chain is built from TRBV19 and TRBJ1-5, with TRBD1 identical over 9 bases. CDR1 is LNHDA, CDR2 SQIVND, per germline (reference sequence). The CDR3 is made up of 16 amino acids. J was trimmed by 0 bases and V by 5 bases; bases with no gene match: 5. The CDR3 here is CASSPRTGASNQPQHF. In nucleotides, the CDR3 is TGTGCCAGTAGTCCCAGGACAGGGGCTAGCAATCAGCCCCAGCATTTT.

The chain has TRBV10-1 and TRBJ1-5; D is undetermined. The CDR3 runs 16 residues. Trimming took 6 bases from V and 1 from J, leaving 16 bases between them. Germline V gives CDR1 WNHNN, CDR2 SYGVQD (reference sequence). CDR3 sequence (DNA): TGCGCCAGCAGGACCGGAAACAGCAAAAGCAATCAGCCCCAGCATTTT. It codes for CASRTGNSKSNQPQHF.

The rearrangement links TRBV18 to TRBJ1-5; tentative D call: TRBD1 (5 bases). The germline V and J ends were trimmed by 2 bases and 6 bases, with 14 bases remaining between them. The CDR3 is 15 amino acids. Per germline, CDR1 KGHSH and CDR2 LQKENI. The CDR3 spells CASSPMQGIGQPQHF. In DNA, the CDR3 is TGTGCCAGCTCACCAATGCAGGGCATAGGTCAGCCCCAGCATTTT.

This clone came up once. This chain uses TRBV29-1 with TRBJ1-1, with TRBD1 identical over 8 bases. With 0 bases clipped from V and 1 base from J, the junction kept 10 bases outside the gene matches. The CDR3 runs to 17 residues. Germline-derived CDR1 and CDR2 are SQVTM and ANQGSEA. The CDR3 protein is CSVEDVRGRPSNTEAFF. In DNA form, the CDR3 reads TGCAGCGTTGAAGACGTCAGGGGGCGACCCTCGAACACTGAAGCTTTCTTT.

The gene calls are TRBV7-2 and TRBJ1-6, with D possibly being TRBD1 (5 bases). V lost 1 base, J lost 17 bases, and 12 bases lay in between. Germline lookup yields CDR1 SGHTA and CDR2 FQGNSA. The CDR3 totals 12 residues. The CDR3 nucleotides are TGTGCCAGCAGCTTAGACGACAGAATCGTCCACTTT. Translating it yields CASSLDDRIVHF.

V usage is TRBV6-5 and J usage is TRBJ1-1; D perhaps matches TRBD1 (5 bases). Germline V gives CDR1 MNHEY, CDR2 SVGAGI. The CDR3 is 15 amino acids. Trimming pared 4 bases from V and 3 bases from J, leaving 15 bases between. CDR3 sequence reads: CASSWTRGGDTEAFF. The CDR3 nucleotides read TGTGCCAGCAGTTGGACAAGGGGAGGGGACACTGAAGCTTTCTTT.

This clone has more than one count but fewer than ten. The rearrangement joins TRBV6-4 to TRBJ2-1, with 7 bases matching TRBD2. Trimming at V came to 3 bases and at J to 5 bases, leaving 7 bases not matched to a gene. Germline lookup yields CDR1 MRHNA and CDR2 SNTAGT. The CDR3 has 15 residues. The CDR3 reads CASSEPGRRNNEQFF. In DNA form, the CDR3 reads TGTGCCAGCAGTGAACCCGGGAGGAGGAACAATGAGCAGTTCTTC.

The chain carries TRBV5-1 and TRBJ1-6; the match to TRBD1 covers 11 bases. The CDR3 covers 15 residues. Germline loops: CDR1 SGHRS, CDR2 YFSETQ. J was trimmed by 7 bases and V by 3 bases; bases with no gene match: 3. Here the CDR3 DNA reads TGCGCCAGCAGCTCAGGACAGGGGGCGAATTCACCCCTCCACTTT. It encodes CASSSGQGANSPLHF.

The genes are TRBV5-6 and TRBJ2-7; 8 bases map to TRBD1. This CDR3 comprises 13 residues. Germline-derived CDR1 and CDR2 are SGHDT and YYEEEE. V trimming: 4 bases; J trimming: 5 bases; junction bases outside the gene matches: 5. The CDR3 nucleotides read TGTGCCAGCAGCCTCGGACAGGGAGACGAGCAGTACTTC. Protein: CASSLGQGDEQYF.

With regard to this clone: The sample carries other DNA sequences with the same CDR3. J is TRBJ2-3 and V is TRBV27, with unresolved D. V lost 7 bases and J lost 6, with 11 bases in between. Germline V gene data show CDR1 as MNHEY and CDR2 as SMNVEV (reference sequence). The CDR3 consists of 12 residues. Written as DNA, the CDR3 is TGTGCCAGCATTGGAAGCGCGGATACGCAGTATTTT. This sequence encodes CASIGSADTQYF.

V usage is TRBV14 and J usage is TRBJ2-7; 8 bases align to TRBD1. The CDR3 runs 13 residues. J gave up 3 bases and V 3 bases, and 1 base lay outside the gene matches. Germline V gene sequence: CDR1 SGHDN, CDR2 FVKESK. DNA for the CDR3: TGTGCCAGCAGCCAGGGGACAGGCTACGAGCAGTACTTC. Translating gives CASSQGTGYEQYF.

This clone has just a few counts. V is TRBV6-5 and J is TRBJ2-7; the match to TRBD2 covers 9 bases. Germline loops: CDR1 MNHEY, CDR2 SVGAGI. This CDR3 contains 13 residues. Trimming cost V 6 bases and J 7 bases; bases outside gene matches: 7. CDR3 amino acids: CASRSGGGGEQYF. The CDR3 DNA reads TGTGCCAGCAGGTCTGGCGGGGGGGGTGAGCAGTACTTC.

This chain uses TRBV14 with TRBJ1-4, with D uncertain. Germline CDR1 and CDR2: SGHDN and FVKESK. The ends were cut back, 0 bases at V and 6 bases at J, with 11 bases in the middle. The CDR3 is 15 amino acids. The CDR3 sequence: CASSQEGYQDEKLFF. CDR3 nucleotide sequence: TGTGCCAGCAGCCAAGAGGGCTATCAGGATGAAAAACTGTTTTTT.

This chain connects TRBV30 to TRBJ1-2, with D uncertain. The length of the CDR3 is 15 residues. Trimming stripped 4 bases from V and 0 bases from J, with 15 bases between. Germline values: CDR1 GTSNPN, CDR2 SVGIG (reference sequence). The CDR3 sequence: CAWIPLGSANYGYTF. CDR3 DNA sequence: TGTGCCTGGATTCCTCTTGGCAGTGCTAACTATGGCTACACCTTC.